Following are 11 T cell receptor beta chains from one sample sequenced in a study of graft-versus-host responses after intestinal transplantation. The table came from immunoSEQ multiplex PCR; TCRdb's copy has only in-frame clones and leaves some out. Of 45,000 to 55,000 clones listed, about 90% are singletons. The specimen comprised PBMCs, sampled nearly 670 days after intestinal transplant. These TCRs come from a human patient who received an intestinal transplant, so some T cells may come from the graft donor.

The chain couples TRBV6-5 to TRBJ2-7; D remains unclear. This CDR3 is built from 13 residues. The germline V gene encodes CDR1 MNHEY and CDR2 SVGAGI. The germline V and J ends were trimmed by 0 bases and 2 bases, with 5 bases remaining between them. In DNA form, the CDR3 reads TGTGCCAGCAGTTACTCAGAGGCCTACGAGCAGTACTTC. Translated: CASSYSEAYEQYF.

This clone was observed a single time. The rearrangement uses TRBV30 and TRBJ2-4; 7 bases are a match to TRBD1. This CDR3 spans 15 amino acids. CDR1 GTSNPN and CDR2 SVGIG come from the germline V gene (reference sequence). V lost 2 bases and J lost 9; bases outside the gene matches: 13. CDR3 protein: CAWSKLTGIEGIQYF. As DNA, the CDR3 is TGTGCCTGGAGTAAGCTGACAGGGATAGAAGGCATTCAGTACTTC. Variable domain in full (rest from reference TRBV30 and TRBJ2-4): SQTIHQWPATLVQPVGSPLSLECTVEGTSNPNLYWYRQAAGRGLQLLFYSVGIGQISSEVPQNLSASRPQDRQFILSSKKLLLSDSGFYLCAWSKLTGIEGIQYFGAGTRLSVL.

The gene calls are TRBV5-1 and TRBJ2-1; D is unclear. The V end was cut by 2 bases, the J end by 7 bases, with 4 bases between. The CDR3 consists of 11 residues. Germline CDR1 reads SGHRS; CDR2 reads YFSETQ. The CDR3 loop reads CASSFRNEQFF. CDR3 coding DNA: TGCGCCAGCAGCTTCAGGAATGAGCAGTTCTTC.

The CDR3 loop reads CASRHSVGSDYTEAFF. The CDR3 DNA reads as TGTGCCAGCAGGCACTCGGTAGGCAGCGATTACACTGAAGCTTTCTTT. The chain combines TRBV7-9 with TRBJ1-1, with D unclear. The CDR3 runs 16 residues. Germline V gene lookup returns CDR1 SEHNR and CDR2 FQNEAQ (reference sequence). The ends were cut back, 6 bases at V and 3 bases at J, with 20 bases in the middle. Using reference TRBV7-9 and TRBJ1-1 for the parts outside the CDR3, the full variable domain is DTGVSQNPRHKITKRGQNVTFRCDPISEHNRLYWYRQTLGQGPEFLTYFQNEAQLEKSRLLSDRFSAERPKGSFSTLEIQRTEQGDSAMYLCASRHSVGSDYTEAFFGQGTRLTVV.

The chain uses TRBV28 and TRBJ2-7; D not certain. CDR1 MDHEN and CDR2 SYDVKM come from the germline V gene. Trimming took off 7 bases at V and 4 bases at J, with 8 bases between the two ends. The CDR3 is 11 amino acids. In nucleotides, the CDR3 is TGTGCCAGCATGGCAAGTTACGAGCAGTACTTC. Translating gives CASMASYEQYF.

The V and J genes are TRBV7-9 and TRBJ2-2; D unresolved. The CDR3 spans 13 residues. Per germline, CDR1 SEHNR and CDR2 FQNEAQ (reference sequence). Trimming left V 5 bases short and J 4 bases short, with 8 bases between. CDR3 sequence (DNA): TGTGCCAGCAGCCTCCTCTTCACCGGGGAGCTGTTTTTT. The encoded protein is CASSLLFTGELFF.

Remarks on this clone: A read error may account for a junction end that differs from germline. The gene calls are TRBV5-1 and TRBJ1-1; TRBD1 aligns across 8 bases. The CDR3 contains 14 residues. CDR1 and CDR2 from the germline V gene are SGHRS and YFSETQ. CDR3 region: CASSPTGGYTEAFF. CDR3 nucleotide sequence: TGTGCCAGCAGCCCTACAGGGGGATACACTGAAGCTTTCTTT.

This chain links TRBV6-5 with TRBJ1-6; tentative D call: TRBD1 (5 bases). Germline V gene lookup returns CDR1 MNHEY and CDR2 SVGAGI. V was cut by 6 bases and J by 4 bases, with 13 bases left in between. CDR3 length: 15 residues. CDR3 sequence reads: CASRDQGRYNSPLHF. The CDR3 DNA follows: TGTGCCAGCAGAGATCAGGGACGGTATAATTCACCCCTCCACTTT.

V gene TRBV18 combines with J gene TRBJ1-2, with unresolved D. V was shortened by 3 bases and J by 0 bases, with 8 bases between the two germline ends. Germline V lookup: CDR1 KGHSH, CDR2 LQKENI. The CDR3 consists of 14 residues. The CDR3: CASSPGRSNYGYTF. The DNA of the CDR3 is TGTGCCAGCTCACCCGGGAGATCTAACTATGGCTACACCTTC.

The chain carries TRBV12-2 and TRBJ1-2; no DNA check was done on the table's D call, TRBD1. TRBV12-2 is classified as a pseudogene. The CDR3 extends over 21 amino acids. The CDR3 region has the DNA TGTGCAAGTCGCTTAGTTTCCTTGGCCTGGCAGGGAAATCCGTCGAACTATGGCTACACCTTC. It is translated as CASRLVSLAWQGNPSNYGYTF.

The chain links TRBV6-1 to TRBJ2-7; D remains ambiguous. The germline gives CDR1 MNHNS, CDR2 SASEGT. V was shortened by 1 base and J by 1 base, with 11 bases between the two germline ends. This CDR3 has 15 amino acids. The CDR3 DNA is TGTGCCAGCAGTGAAGAATCGAACTTTTCCTACGAGCAGTACTTC. It encodes CASSEESNFSYEQYF.